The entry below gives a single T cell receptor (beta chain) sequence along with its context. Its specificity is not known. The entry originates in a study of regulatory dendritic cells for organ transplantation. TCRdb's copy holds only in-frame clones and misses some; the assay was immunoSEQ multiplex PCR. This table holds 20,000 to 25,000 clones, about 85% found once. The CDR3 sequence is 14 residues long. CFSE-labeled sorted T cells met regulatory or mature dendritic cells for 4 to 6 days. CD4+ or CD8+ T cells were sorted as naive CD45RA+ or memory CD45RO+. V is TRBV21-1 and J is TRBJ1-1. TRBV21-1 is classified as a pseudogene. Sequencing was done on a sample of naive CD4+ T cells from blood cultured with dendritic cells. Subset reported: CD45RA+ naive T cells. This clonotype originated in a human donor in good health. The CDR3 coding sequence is TGTGCCAGCAGCCCGGGAAACCGCCGGGTGAGTGCTTTCTTT. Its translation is CASSPGNRRVSAFF.